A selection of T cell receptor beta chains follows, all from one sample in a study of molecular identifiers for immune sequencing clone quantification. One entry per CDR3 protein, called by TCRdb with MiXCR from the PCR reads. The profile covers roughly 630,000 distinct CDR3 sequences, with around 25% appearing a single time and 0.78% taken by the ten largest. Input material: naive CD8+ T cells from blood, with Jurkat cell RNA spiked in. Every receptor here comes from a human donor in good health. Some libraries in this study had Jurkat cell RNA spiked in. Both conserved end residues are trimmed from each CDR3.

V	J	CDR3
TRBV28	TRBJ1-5	ASSLTGDSNQPQH
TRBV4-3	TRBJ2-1	ASSQDASSGYNEQF
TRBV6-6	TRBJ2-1	ASSYVPAASGRALRF
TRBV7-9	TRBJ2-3	ASSPANPSTDTQY
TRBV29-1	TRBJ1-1	SVVGGNTEAF
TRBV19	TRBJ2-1	ASSIGAGGYYNEQF
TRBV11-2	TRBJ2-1	ASSSPGDWDEQF
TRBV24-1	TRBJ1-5	ATGGGPNQPQH
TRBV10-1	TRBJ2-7	ASSEVLTPYEQY
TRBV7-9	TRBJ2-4	ASSFLTSGTGGWNIQY
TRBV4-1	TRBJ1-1	ASRQEAGLLNTEAF
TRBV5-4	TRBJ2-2	ASSSGLAGGGEF
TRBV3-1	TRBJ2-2	ASSREEMPGELF
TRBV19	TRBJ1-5	ASIEGARQPQH
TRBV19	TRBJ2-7	ASSMGRAGPTYEQY
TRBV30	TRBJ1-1	AWSVEGNTEAF
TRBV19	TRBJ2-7	ASNSGSEYEQH
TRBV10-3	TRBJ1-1	AISESGVGATEAF
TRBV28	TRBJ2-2	ASSPLSREDTGELF
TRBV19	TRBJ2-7	ASSIGTGRSYEQN